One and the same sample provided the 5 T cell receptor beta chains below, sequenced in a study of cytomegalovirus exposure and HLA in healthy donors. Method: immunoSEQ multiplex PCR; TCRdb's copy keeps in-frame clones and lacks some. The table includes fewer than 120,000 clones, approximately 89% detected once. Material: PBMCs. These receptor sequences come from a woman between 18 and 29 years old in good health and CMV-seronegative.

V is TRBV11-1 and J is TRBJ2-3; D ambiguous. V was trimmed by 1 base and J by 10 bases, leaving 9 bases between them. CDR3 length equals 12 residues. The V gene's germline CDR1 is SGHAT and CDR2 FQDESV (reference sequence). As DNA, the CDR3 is TGTGCCAGCAGCTTAGGGCCAGGTCCGCAGTATTTT. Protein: CASSLGPGPQYF.

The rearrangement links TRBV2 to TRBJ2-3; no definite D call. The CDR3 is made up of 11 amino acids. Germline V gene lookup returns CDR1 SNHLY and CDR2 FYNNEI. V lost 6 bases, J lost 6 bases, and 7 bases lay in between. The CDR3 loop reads CASSLLDTQYF. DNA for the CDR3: TGTGCCAGCAGCCTCTTGGATACGCAGTATTTT.

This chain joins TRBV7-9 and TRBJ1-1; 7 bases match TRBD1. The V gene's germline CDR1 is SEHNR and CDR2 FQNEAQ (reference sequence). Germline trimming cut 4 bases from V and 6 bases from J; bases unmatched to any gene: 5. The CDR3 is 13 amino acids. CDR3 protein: CASSSRQGPEAFF. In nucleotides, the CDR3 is TGTGCCAGCAGCTCGCGACAGGGCCCTGAAGCTTTCTTT. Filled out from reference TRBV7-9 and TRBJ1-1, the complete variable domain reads DTGVSQNPRHKITKRGQNVTFRCDPISEHNRLYWYRQTLGQGPEFLTYFQNEAQLEKSRLLSDRFSAERPKGSFSTLEIQRTEQGDSAMYLCASSSRQGPEAFFGQGTRLTVV.

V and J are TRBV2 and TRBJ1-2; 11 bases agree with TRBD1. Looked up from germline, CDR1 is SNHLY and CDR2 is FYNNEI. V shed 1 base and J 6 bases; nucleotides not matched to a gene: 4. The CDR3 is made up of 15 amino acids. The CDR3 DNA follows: TGTGCCAGCAGTGAAGACTTGGGACAGGGGGATGGCTACACCTTC. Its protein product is CASSEDLGQGDGYTF.

This chain's CDR3 is CSVAPRLAGVNGEQYF. CDR3 DNA sequence: TGCAGCGTTGCCCCCCGACTAGCGGGAGTAAATGGCGAGCAGTACTTC. The genes are TRBV29-1 and TRBJ2-7, with 12 bases lining up with TRBD2. This CDR3 region has 16 residues. Per the germline V gene, CDR1 is SQVTM and CDR2 is ANQGSEA. V was clipped by 4 bases and J by 6 bases; unmatched bases: 13.